The 26 T cell receptor beta chains below were found in one sample sequenced in a study of regulatory T cells in long-lasting Graves disease. iRepertoire HTBI primers and Arm-PCR of CDR3 regions built TCR beta libraries. One entry per CDR3 protein, called by TCRdb with MiXCR from the multiplex PCR reads. The sample has roughly 360,000 distinct CDR3 sequences, roughly 20% seen once; the top ten hold around a quarter. Sample time point: persistent/refractory GD, antithyroid drugs over 5 years with positive TRAb. There was RNA extracted from PBMCs, and the TCR library was made from it. The specimen was peripheral blood mononuclear cells (PBMCs), collected when the disease was refractory, from a patient treated with antithyroid drugs. The receptors derive from a woman in her thirties or forties with Graves disease.

The chain joins TRBV14 to TRBJ2-2; TRBD2 agrees at 7 bases. The germline gives CDR1 SGHDN, CDR2 FVKESK. Trimming at V came to 2 bases and at J to 2 bases, leaving 5 bases not matched to a gene. The length of the CDR3 is 16 residues. As DNA, the CDR3 is TGTGCCAGCAGCCAATTGCTAGCGGCCAACACCGGGGAGCTGTTTTTT. Translation: CASSQLLAANTGELFF.

This clonotype was counted ten times or more. The V and J genes are TRBV28 and TRBJ1-2; 12 nucleotides match TRBD1. The CDR3 is 14 residues long. J gave up 8 bases and V 7 bases, and 8 bases lay outside the gene matches. The germline V gene encodes CDR1 MDHEN and CDR2 SYDVKM. CDR3 bases: TGTGCCAGCATTCCGGGACAGGGGGCTCGCGGCTACACCTTC. Its translation: CASIPGQGARGYTF.

The rearrangement links TRBV20-1 to TRBJ2-5, with D hard to call. Germline lookup yields CDR1 DFQATT and CDR2 SNEGSKA (reference sequence). V lost 3 bases and J 4 bases, leaving 6 bases between the germline ends. This CDR3 has 11 amino acids. The CDR3 DNA reads TGCAGTGCTAGGGTGGGAGAGACCCAGTACTTC. This translates into CSARVGETQYF.

The sample holds many counts of this clonotype. The chain links TRBV6-4 to TRBJ2-2; unclear D gene. The ends were cut back, 6 bases at V and 4 bases at J, with 6 bases in the middle. Germline CDR1 MRHNA, CDR2 SNTAGT. The CDR3 sequence is 12 residues long. The CDR3 sequence is CASRRSTGELFF. Here the CDR3 DNA reads TGTGCCAGCAGACGTAGCACCGGGGAGCTGTTTTTT.

In this sample, this clonotype turned up many times. The chain carries TRBV7-9 and TRBJ1-3, with 7 bases matching TRBD1. Germline lookup yields CDR1 SEHNR and CDR2 FQNEAQ (reference sequence). The CDR3 contains 14 residues. With 5 bases clipped from V and 3 bases from J, the junction kept 4 bases outside the gene matches. In DNA, the CDR3 is TGTGCCAGCAGCCCACAGGGGTTTGGAAACACCATATATTTT. Translated: CASSPQGFGNTIYF.

Turning to this clonotype: A much larger clonotype is one base distant, so this may be a read error. The chain is built from TRBV4-2 and TRBJ2-2; 7 bases match TRBD2. The CDR3 covers 18 residues. Germline CDR1 LGHNA, CDR2 YNFKEQ. CDR3 nucleotides: TGTGCCAGCAGCCAAGCCACGAAGCTAGCGGCCAACACCGGGAAGCTGTTTTTT. Residues: CASSQATKLAANTGKLFF.

CDR3 bases: TGCGCCAGCAGCTACGGACTTCTAAACACAGATACGCAGTATTTT. As protein: CASSYGLLNTDTQYF. This sequence joins TRBV5-1 and TRBJ2-3; D is perhaps TRBD2 (5 bases). Germline loops: CDR1 SGHRS, CDR2 YFSETQ. CDR3 length: 15 amino acids. Trimming stripped 3 bases from V and 2 bases from J, with 13 bases between.

This clonotype was counted ten times or more. This sequence joins TRBV5-1 and TRBJ2-7; 8 bases align to TRBD1. The CDR3 consists of 14 residues. From germline, CDR1 is SGHRS and CDR2 YFSETQ. J gave up 5 bases and V 3 bases, and 7 bases lay outside the gene matches. This CDR3 reads CASSWTGMADEQYF. In DNA form, the CDR3 reads TGCGCCAGCAGCTGGACAGGGATGGCCGACGAGCAGTACTTC.

This clonotype showed up many times. The chain couples TRBV28 to TRBJ1-5, with 9 bases that match TRBD1. After removal of 2 bases from V and 5 bases from J, the junction contained 4 bases not matched to a gene. The CDR3 loop spans 15 amino acids. Germline V lookup: CDR1 MDHEN, CDR2 SYDVKM. The CDR3, as DNA: TGTGCCAGCAGTTTAGGGGGACAGGGAGATCAGCCCCAGCATTTT. Translation: CASSLGGQGDQPQHF.

The rearrangement links TRBV4-2 to TRBJ2-5, with TRBD2 matching 9 bases. The CDR3 consists of 15 residues. V lost 1 base, J lost 0 bases, and 0 bases stayed unmatched. Germline CDR1 LGHNA, CDR2 YNFKEQ. CDR3 region: CASSQGGGDQETQYF. CDR3 DNA sequence: TGTGCCAGCAGCCAAGGCGGGGGGGACCAAGAGACCCAGTACTTC.

The chain employs TRBV30 and TRBJ2-4, with D unclear. Germline CDR1 and CDR2: GTSNPN and SVGIG (reference sequence). The CDR3 sequence is 14 residues long. V was cut by 1 base and J by 4 bases, with 11 bases left in between. The CDR3 coding sequence is TGTGCCTGGAGTGGGGCGGTGAAGAAAAACATTCAGTACTTC. The encoded protein is CAWSGAVKKNIQYF.

This clonotype has a handful of counts. The V and J genes are TRBV28 and TRBJ1-2, with 9 nucleotides matching TRBD1. This CDR3 is 15 amino acids long. Per germline, CDR1 MDHEN and CDR2 SYDVKM. The V gene end was trimmed by 8 bases and the J gene end by 2 bases; junction bases not matched to a gene: 9. The CDR3 is CASAFPGQGNYGYTF. The CDR3 DNA reads TGTGCCAGCGCCTTCCCGGGACAGGGAAACTATGGCTACACCTTC.

This sequence joins TRBV27 and TRBJ2-7; 9 bases align to TRBD1. The CDR3 loop spans 14 amino acids. Germline V gene data show CDR1 as MNHEY and CDR2 as SMNVEV (reference sequence). V gave up 2 bases and J gave up 5 bases; unmatched junction bases: 4. CDR3 region: CASSLRDRVHEQYF. The CDR3 DNA reads as TGTGCCAGCAGTTTAAGGGACAGGGTCCACGAGCAGTACTTC.

The chain joins TRBV29-1 to TRBJ2-1, with no clear D. Between the trimmed V and J ends, which lost 2 bases and 4 bases, there was a span of 15 bases. The CDR3 runs 15 residues. Germline V CDR1 and CDR2: SQVTM, ANQGSEA. CDR3 in DNA: TGCAGCGTTGAACCCATCGGTGCGAAGTACAATGAGCAGTTCTTC. It translates to CSVEPIGAKYNEQFF.

The sample holds many counts of this clonotype. The genes are TRBV2 and TRBJ2-7, with D possibly called TRBD1 or TRBD2 (7 bases each). Germline lookup yields CDR1 SNHLY and CDR2 FYNNEI. Trimming removed 7 bases at V and 5 bases at J, with 15 bases between. The CDR3 runs 13 residues. CDR3 in DNA: TGTGCCAGCAAGCGGGACAGTTTAGACGAGCAGTACTTC. Encoded protein: CASKRDSLDEQYF.

This clonotype was seen a handful of times. V and J are TRBV12-3 or TRBV12-4 and TRBJ2-3; D unclear. Trimming shortened V by 2 bases and J by 4 bases, and 4 bases separated the two germline ends. CDR3 length equals 12 residues. CDR3 sequence: CASSLTSDTQYF. The CDR3 DNA reads TGTGCCAGCAGTTTAACGTCAGATACGCAGTATTTT.

This clonotype was picked up many times. V is TRBV28 and J is TRBJ2-7, with TRBD2 matching 10 bases. Germline V gene sequence: CDR1 MDHEN, CDR2 SYDVKM. V lost 4 bases and J lost 6; bases outside the gene matches: 6. The CDR3 contains 14 residues. The CDR3 reads CASSWASGSFEQYF. Written as DNA, the CDR3 is TGTGCCAGCAGTTGGGCTAGCGGGAGTTTCGAGCAGTACTTC.

V and J are TRBV2 and TRBJ2-1; 8 nucleotides align to TRBD2. V gave up 6 bases and J gave up 15 bases; unmatched junction bases: 13. The CDR3 covers 13 residues. Germline assignment: CDR1 SNHLY and CDR2 FYNNEI. The CDR3 bases are TGTGCCAGCAGGAGCATGGGCGGGAGGCCACGGTTCTTC. As protein: CASRSMGGRPRFF. Full variable domain (remainder filled in from reference TRBV2 and TRBJ2-1): EPEVTQTPSHQVTQMGQEVILRCVPISNHLYFYWYRQILGQKVEFLVSFYNNEISEKSEIFDDQFSVERPDGSNFTLKIRSTKLEDSAMYFCASRSMGGRPRFFGPGTRLTVL.

In its sample, this clonotype was seen once. The genes are TRBV5-5 and TRBJ2-7; D is possibly TRBD2 (6 bases). This CDR3 region has 17 residues. The germline CDR1 and CDR2 sequences are SGHKS and YYEKEE (reference sequence). Trimming removed 2 bases from V and 0 bases from J, with 18 bases in between. The CDR3 sequence: CASSLSPGTSSSYEQYF. CDR3 coding DNA: TGTGCCAGCAGCTTATCCCCCGGGACTTCGAGCTCCTACGAGCAGTACTTC.

Many counts were recorded for this clonotype. The J gene is TRBJ1-5, the V gene TRBV28; TRBD1 might be the D (5 bases). Germline CDR1 MDHEN, CDR2 SYDVKM. CDR3 length equals 15 residues. The V and J ends lost 7 bases and 1 base respectively, with 14 bases between them. The CDR3: CASTETGGSNQPQHF. The CDR3 region has the DNA TGTGCCAGCACTGAAACTGGGGGGAGCAATCAGCCCCAGCATTTT.

This clonotype has ten or more counts. The gene calls are TRBV12-3 or TRBV12-4 and TRBJ1-1; 7 bases match TRBD1. There are 15 residues in the CDR3. V shed 2 bases, J shed 4 bases, and the junction held 7 bases outside the gene matches. CDR3 amino acids: CASSLRLAGGTEAFF. For the CDR3, the DNA is TGTGCCAGCAGTTTAAGGCTTGCAGGGGGCACTGAAGCTTTCTTT.

This clonotype was seen repeatedly, ten times or more. V gene TRBV28 combines with J gene TRBJ2-7; 7 positions agree with TRBD1. The CDR3 sequence is 15 residues long. V lost 5 bases to trimming and J lost 0 bases; unmatched junction nucleotides: 7. The V gene's germline CDR1 is MDHEN and CDR2 SYDVKM. For the CDR3, the DNA is TGTGCCAGCAGTCTTCTGACAGGGAGCTCCTACGAGCAGTACTTC. It codes for CASSLLTGSSYEQYF.

This clonotype has just a few counts. CDR3: CASSGGFVRTRYEQYF. CDR3 DNA sequence: TGTGCCAGCAGCGGGGGGTTTGTGAGGACCCGCTACGAGCAGTACTTC. V gene TRBV6-1 combines with J gene TRBJ2-7, with 7 positions matching TRBD2. J gave up 3 bases and V 6 bases, and 14 bases lay outside the gene matches. CDR3 length: 16 residues. Germline V CDR1 and CDR2: MNHNS, SASEGT.

This clonotype was recorded at least ten times. This chain uses TRBV7-3 with TRBJ2-5; the D call may be TRBD1 or TRBD2 (6 bases each). V was cut by 5 bases and J by 9 bases, with 16 bases left in between. The CDR3 is made up of 13 amino acids. Germline V gene data show CDR1 as SGHTA and CDR2 as FQGTGA. CDR3 DNA sequence: TGTGCCAGCAGCCTAGAGGGGGGACCGGCCCAGTACTTC. It encodes CASSLEGGPAQYF.

This chain uses TRBV20-1 with TRBJ2-3, with TRBD1 as a possible D gene (6 bases). The CDR3 consists of 14 residues. Looked up from germline, CDR1 is DFQATT and CDR2 is SNEGSKA (reference sequence). Trimming took 2 bases from V and 5 from J, leaving 14 bases between them. In DNA form, the CDR3 reads TGCAGTGCTAGATATCTAGGGGGAGTAGATACGCAGTATTTT. As protein: CSARYLGGVDTQYF.

This clonotype was seen only a few times. The chain employs TRBV7-2 and TRBJ1-4; 8 positions match TRBD1. Looked up from germline, CDR1 is SGHTA and CDR2 is FQGNSA. V shed 3 bases, J shed 6 bases, and the junction held 6 bases outside the gene matches. The CDR3 has 15 amino acids. For the CDR3, the DNA is TGTGCCAGCAGCTTTCGGACAGGGCTTTATGAAAAACTGTTTTTT. Amino acid sequence: CASSFRTGLYEKLFF. The full variable domain, in which reference TRBV7-2 and TRBJ1-4 provide the parts outside the CDR3, is GAGVSQSPSNKVTEKGKDVELRCDPISGHTALYWYRQSLGQGLEFLIYFQGNSAPDKSGLPSDRFSAERTGGSVSTLTIQRTQQEDSAVYLCASSFRTGLYEKLFFGSGTQLSVL.